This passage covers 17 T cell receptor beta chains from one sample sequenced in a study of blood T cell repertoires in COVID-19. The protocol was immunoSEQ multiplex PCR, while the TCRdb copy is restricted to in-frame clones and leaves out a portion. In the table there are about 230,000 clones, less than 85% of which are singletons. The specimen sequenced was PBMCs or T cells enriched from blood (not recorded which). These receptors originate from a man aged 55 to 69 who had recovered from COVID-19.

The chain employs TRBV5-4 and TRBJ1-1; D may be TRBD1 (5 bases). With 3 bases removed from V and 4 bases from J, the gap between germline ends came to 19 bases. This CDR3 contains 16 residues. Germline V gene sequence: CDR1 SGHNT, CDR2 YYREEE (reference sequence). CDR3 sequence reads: CASSSGGWAGGTEAFF. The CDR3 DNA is TGTGCCAGCAGCTCGGGGGGATGGGCAGGCGGCACTGAAGCTTTCTTT.

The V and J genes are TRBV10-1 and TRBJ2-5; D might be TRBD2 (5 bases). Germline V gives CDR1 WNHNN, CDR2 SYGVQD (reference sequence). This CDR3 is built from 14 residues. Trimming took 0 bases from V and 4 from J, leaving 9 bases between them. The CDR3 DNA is TGCGCCAGCAGTGAGTCGACGGGGAGAGAGACCCAGTACTTC. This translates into CASSESTGRETQYF.

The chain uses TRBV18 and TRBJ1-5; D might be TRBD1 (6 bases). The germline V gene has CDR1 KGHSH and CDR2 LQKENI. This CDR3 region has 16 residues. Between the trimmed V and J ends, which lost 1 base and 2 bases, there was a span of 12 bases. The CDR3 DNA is TGTGCCAGCTCACCACGGACAGCCTACGGCAATCAGCCCCAGCATTTT. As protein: CASSPRTAYGNQPQHF.

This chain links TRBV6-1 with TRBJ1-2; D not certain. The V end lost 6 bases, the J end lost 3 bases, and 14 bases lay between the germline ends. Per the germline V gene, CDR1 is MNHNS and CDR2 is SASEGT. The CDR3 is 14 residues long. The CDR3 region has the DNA TGTGCCAGCAGCCTGTACCGATCGGACTATGGCTACACCTTC. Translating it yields CASSLYRSDYGYTF.

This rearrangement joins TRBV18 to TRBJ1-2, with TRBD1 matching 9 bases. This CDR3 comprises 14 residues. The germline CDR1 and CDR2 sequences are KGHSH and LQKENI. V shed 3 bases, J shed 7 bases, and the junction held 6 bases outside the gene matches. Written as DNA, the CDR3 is TGTGCCAGCTCACCTGCGGACAGGGGTAGTGGCTACACCTTC. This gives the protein CASSPADRGSGYTF. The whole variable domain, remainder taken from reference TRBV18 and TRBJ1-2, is NAGVMQNPRHLVRRRGQEARLRCSPMKGHSHVYWYRQLPEEGLKFMVYLQKENIIDESGMPKERFSAEFPKEGPSILRIQQVVRGDSAAYFCASSPADRGSGYTFGSGTRLTVV.

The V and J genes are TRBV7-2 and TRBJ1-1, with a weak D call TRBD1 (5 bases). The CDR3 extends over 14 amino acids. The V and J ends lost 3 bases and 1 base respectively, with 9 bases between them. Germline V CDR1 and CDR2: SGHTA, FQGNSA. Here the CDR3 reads CASSFSTENTEAFF. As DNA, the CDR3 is TGTGCCAGCAGCTTTTCGACAGAGAACACTGAAGCTTTCTTT.

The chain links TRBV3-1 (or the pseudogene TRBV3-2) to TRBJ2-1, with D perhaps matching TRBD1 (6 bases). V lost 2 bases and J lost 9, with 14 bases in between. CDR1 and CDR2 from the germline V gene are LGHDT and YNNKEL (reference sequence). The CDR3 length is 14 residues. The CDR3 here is CASSQNWATGEQFF. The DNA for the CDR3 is TGTGCCAGCAGCCAAAATTGGGCGACAGGTGAGCAGTTCTTC.

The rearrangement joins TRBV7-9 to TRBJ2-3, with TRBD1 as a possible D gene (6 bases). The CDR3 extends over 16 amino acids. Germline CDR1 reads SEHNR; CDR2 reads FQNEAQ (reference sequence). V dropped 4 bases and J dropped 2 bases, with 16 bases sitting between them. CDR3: CASSSPGQRATDTQYF. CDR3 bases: TGTGCCAGCAGCTCACCAGGACAGAGGGCCACAGATACGCAGTATTTT.

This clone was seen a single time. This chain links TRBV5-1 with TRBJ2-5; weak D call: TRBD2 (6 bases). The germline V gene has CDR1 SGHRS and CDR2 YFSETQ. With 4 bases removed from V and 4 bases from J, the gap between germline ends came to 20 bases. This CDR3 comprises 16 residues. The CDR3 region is CASSPGAGRAGETQYF. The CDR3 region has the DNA TGCGCCAGCAGCCCTGGAGCCGGGAGAGCTGGAGAGACCCAGTACTTC.

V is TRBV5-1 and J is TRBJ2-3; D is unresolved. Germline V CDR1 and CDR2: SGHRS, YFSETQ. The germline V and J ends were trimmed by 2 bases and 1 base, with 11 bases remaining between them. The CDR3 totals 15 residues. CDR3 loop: CASSFGQPGTDTQYF. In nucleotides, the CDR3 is TGCGCCAGCAGCTTTGGGCAACCCGGCACAGATACGCAGTATTTT.

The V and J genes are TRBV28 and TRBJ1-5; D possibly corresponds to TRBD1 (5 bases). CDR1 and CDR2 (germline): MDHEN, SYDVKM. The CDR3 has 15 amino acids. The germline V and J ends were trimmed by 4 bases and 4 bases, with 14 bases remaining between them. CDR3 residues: CASSSGGADNQPQHF. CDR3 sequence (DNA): TGTGCCAGCAGTTCCGGAGGGGCAGATAATCAGCCCCAGCATTTT. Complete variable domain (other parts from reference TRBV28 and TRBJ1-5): DVKVTQSSRYLVKRTGEKVFLECVQDMDHENMFWYRQDPGLGLRLIYFSYDVKMKEKGDIPEGYSVSREKKERFSLILESASTNQTSMYLCASSSGGADNQPQHFGDGTRLSIL.

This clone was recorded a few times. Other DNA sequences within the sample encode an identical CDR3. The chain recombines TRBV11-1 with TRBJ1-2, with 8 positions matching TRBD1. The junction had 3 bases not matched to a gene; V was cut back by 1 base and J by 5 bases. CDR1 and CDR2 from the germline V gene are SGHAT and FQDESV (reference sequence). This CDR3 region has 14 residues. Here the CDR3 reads CASSLGQGSYGYTF. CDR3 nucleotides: TGTGCCAGCAGCTTAGGACAGGGGTCGTATGGCTACACCTTC.

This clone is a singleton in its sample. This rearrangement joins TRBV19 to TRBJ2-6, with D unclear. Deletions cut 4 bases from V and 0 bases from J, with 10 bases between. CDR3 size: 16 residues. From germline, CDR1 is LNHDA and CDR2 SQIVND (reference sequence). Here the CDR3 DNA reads TGTGCCAGTAGTAGAAGCAGGCCCTCTGGGGCCAACGTCCTGACTTTC. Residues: CASSRSRPSGANVLTF. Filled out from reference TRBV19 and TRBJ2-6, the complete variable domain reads DGGITQSPKYLFRKEGQNVTLSCEQNLNHDAMYWYRQDPGQGLRLIYYSQIVNDFQKGDIAEGYSVSREKKESFPLTVTSAQKNPTAFYLCASSRSRPSGANVLTFGAGSRLTVL.

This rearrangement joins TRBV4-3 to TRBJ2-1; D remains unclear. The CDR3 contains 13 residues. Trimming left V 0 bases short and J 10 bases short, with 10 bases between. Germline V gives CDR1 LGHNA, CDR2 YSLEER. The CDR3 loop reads CASSQEIRREQFF. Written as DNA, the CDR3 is TGCGCCAGCAGCCAAGAGATCAGGCGAGAGCAGTTCTTC.

Here the CDR3 reads CASSYVFGQGRDGYTF. DNA of the CDR3: TGTGCCAGTAGTTATGTGTTCGGTCAGGGGAGGGATGGCTACACCTTC. This chain links TRBV19 with TRBJ1-2, with D maybe TRBD1 (6 bases). The CDR3 loop spans 16 amino acids. Trimming stripped 5 bases from V and 6 bases from J, with 22 bases between. Germline V gives CDR1 LNHDA, CDR2 SQIVND (reference sequence).

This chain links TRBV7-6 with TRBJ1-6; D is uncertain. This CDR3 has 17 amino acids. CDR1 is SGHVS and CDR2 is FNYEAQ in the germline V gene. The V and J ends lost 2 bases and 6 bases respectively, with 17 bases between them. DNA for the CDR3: TGTGCCAGCAGCTTATCAACCTCAACAGAGACTAATTCACCCCTCCACTTT. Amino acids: CASSLSTSTETNSPLHF.

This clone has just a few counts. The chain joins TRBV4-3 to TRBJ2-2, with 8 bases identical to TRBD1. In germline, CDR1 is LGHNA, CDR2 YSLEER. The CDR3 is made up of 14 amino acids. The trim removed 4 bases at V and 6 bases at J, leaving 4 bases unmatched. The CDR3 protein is CASSLRGLAGELFF. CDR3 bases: TGCGCCAGCAGCCTCAGGGGGCTCGCCGGGGAGCTGTTTTTT.